The following is a T cell receptor beta chain sequence with its context. This entry belongs to a study of synovial regulatory T cells in juvenile arthritis. Using immunoSEQ multiplex PCR, the repertoire was profiled, and TCRdb retains in-frame clones only, with some absent. This table lists some 9,800 clones. The CDR3 runs to 14 residues. No DNA sequence was recorded. CDR1 and CDR2 from the germline V gene are ENHRY and SYGVKD. The sample consisted of Treg cells from blood. Sample subset: remaining (HLA-DR-negative) circulating blood Treg cells. This clonotype originated in a donor aged 2 to 35 with juvenile idiopathic arthritis. This rearrangement joins TRBV10-3 to TRBJ1-2; lacking DNA, the TRBD1 call made by TCRdb goes unchecked. This CDR3 reads CAISESRQDYGYTF.